This is a list of T cell receptor beta chains from one sample in a study of T cell responses to AZD1222 COVID-19 vaccine. Sequenced by immunoSEQ multiplex PCR; TCRdb stores in-frame clones only, minus some. There are 150,000 to 200,000 clones in the sample; just over 90% occur only once, and roughly 0.98% lies in the top ten. Sequencing used peripheral blood, obtained on day 0 of AZD1222 vaccination. These receptors all stem from an adult in good health. CDR3s include the opening cysteine and the closing phenylalanine or tryptophan. The order of the fields is D gene, clone size, V gene, J gene, CDR3 protein, CDR3 DNA. A D gene is named only where the DNA matches it firmly. Clone size is stated in some rows and not others, as once, few, many or a class when expanded.

d_call: TRBD1; clone_size: .; v_call: TRBV19; j_call: TRBJ2-2; cdr3_aa: CASSLDRGADTGELFF; cdr3_nt: TGTGCCAGTAGTCTTGACAGGGGCGCGGACACCGGGGAGCTGTTTTTT
d_call: .; clone_size: .; v_call: TRBV28; j_call: TRBJ2-3; cdr3_aa: CASSLFGLGRVVSTDTQYF; cdr3_nt: TGTGCCAGCAGTTTGTTCGGCCTAGGCCGGGTAGTTAGCACAGATACGCAGTATTTT
d_call: TRBD1; clone_size: .; v_call: TRBV6-5; j_call: TRBJ1-2; cdr3_aa: CASSQQGAGLYGYTF; cdr3_nt: TGTGCCAGCAGTCAACAGGGGGCAGGCCTCTATGGCTACACCTTC
d_call: TRBD1; clone_size: .; v_call: TRBV28; j_call: TRBJ2-1; cdr3_aa: CASRPGGIEQFF; cdr3_nt: TGTGCCAGCAGGCCAGGGGGCATTGAGCAGTTCTTC
d_call: .; clone_size: .; v_call: TRBV12-5; j_call: TRBJ1-1; cdr3_aa: CASGRDTNTEAFF; cdr3_nt: TGTGCTAGTGGACGGGACACAAACACTGAAGCTTTCTTT
d_call: .; clone_size: .; v_call: TRBV5-1; j_call: TRBJ2-2; cdr3_aa: CASSLTRPSGELFF; cdr3_nt: TGCGCCAGCAGCTTGACGCGTCCTTCCGGGGAGCTGTTTTTT
d_call: .; clone_size: .; v_call: TRBV20-1; j_call: TRBJ2-2; cdr3_aa: CSATNTGELFF; cdr3_nt: TGCAGTGCTACTAATACCGGGGAGCTGTTTTTT
d_call: .; clone_size: .; v_call: TRBV18; j_call: TRBJ2-1; cdr3_aa: CASSPSGVYNEQFF; cdr3_nt: TGTGCCAGCTCACCGAGCGGAGTCTACAATGAGCAGTTCTTC
d_call: .; clone_size: .; v_call: TRBV28; j_call: TRBJ1-5; cdr3_aa: CASSGDRPGDQPQHF; cdr3_nt: TGTGCCAGCAGTGGCGACAGGCCGGGTGATCAGCCCCAGCATTTT
d_call: .; clone_size: .; v_call: TRBV3-1/TRBV3-2; j_call: TRBJ1-6; cdr3_aa: CASSQDPGGVEALHF; cdr3_nt: TGTGCCAGCAGCCAAGATCCAGGTGGGGTGGAGGCCCTCCACTTT
d_call: .; clone_size: .; v_call: TRBV3-1/TRBV3-2; j_call: TRBJ2-7; cdr3_aa: CASSQAGPYEQYF; cdr3_nt: TGTGCCAGCAGCCAAGCCGGGCCCTACGAGCAGTACTTC
d_call: TRBD1; clone_size: once; v_call: TRBV19; j_call: TRBJ2-7; cdr3_aa: CASSSRDRPHEQYF; cdr3_nt: TGTGCCAGTAGTAGCCGGGACAGGCCTCACGAGCAGTACTTC
d_call: .; clone_size: .; v_call: TRBV5-1; j_call: TRBJ2-3; cdr3_aa: CASSSGQPPDTQYF; cdr3_nt: TGCGCCAGCAGCTCTGGACAGCCCCCAGATACGCAGTATTTT